This T cell receptor beta chain was recorded in a study of technical replicates of blood from several donors. CDR1 and CDR2 from the germline V gene are WSHSY and SAAADI. The V gene end was trimmed by 4 bases and the J gene end by 4 bases; junction bases not matched to a gene: 2. CDR3 size: 14 residues. TCRdb's table, derived via immunoSEQ multiplex PCR, lists solely in-frame clones and lacks some. Here the sample spans 55,000 to 75,000 clones, roughly 94% being singletons. The sequenced sample consisted of T cells isolated from PBMCs. This receptor was obtained from a human donor in good health. V and J are TRBV10-2 and TRBJ2-3, with 10 bases matching TRBD2. In DNA form, the CDR3 reads TGCGCCAGCAGTGTAAGCGGGAGGGCAGATACGCAGTATTTT. This codes for CASSVSGRADTQYF.